This TCR beta chain was sequenced during a study of OX40 agonist ivuxolimab in advanced cancers. The overall study: Patients receiving dose escalation had hepatocellular carcinoma, melanoma, renal cell or head and neck cancer. Study-level findings and limits: Expanded peripheral T-cell antigen specificity went undetermined.

Here immunoSEQ multiplex PCR was the method, and the copy in TCRdb shows in-frame clones only, minus some. The table includes 90,000 to 95,000 clones, 80% to 90% detected once. On this clone: The antigen remains unidentified.

Germline V lookup: CDR1 LGHNA, CDR2 YSLEER. The CDR3 length is 17 residues. The V and J ends lost 0 bases and 8 bases, in that order; junction bases with no gene match: 11. The clonotype comes from an adult with an advanced solid tumor such as melanoma, head and neck, liver or kidney cancer. Sequenced material: CD4+ or CD8+ T cells sorted from blood, taken in a trial of the OX40 agonist ivuxolimab. The genes are TRBV4-3 and TRBJ1-4; 8 bases are a match to TRBD1. This CDR3 is CASSQDLRTGLGEKLFF. CDR3 coding DNA: TGCGCCAGCAGCCAAGACCTTCGGACAGGGCTTGGCGAAAAACTGTTTTTT.